The entry below gives a single T cell receptor (beta chain) sequence along with its context. Germline V gene lookup returns CDR1 SGHNT and CDR2 YYREEE (reference sequence). This CDR3 contains 15 residues. The J segment lost 15 bases and the V segment lost 0 bases, leaving 10 bases of the junction unmatched. This record belongs to a study of cytomegalovirus exposure and HLA in healthy donors. PCR primers comprised 60 Vbeta and 13 Jbeta primers. TCRdb's table, derived via immunoSEQ multiplex PCR, lists solely in-frame clones and lacks some. The sample features some 200,000 clones, with about 0.81% in its top ten.

Sequences were obtained from PBMCs. This TCR came from a woman between 18 and 29 years old in good health and CMV-seropositive. The V gene is TRBV5-4, the J gene TRBJ2-1, with 12 nucleotides matching TRBD2. This chain's CDR3 is CASSLDQTSGRGTFF. The DNA of the CDR3 is TGTGCCAGCAGCTTGGATCAGACTAGCGGGAGAGGGACGTTCTTC.